This TCR beta chain was recovered during a study of OX40 agonist ivuxolimab in advanced cancers. Profiled with immunoSEQ multiplex PCR; TCRdb holds only in-frame clones, not every one. The data show around 80,000 clones, approximately 83% seen once. About this clone itself: Its antigen is undetermined.

Points from the study as a whole: Expanded clones belonging to CD8+ T cells outnumbered, on average, those of CD4+.

CDR1 is SGHVS, CDR2 FNYEAQ, per germline. V gave up 3 bases and J gave up 3 bases; unmatched junction bases: 14. This CDR3 is 19 amino acids long. The chain has TRBV7-6 and TRBJ2-2; 9 bases are shared with TRBD1. This specimen consisted of CD4+ or CD8+ T cells sorted from blood, obtained in a trial of the OX40 agonist ivuxolimab. This TCR came from an adult with an advanced solid tumor such as melanoma, head and neck, liver or kidney cancer. CDR3 loop: CASSFKLGQGNRYTGELFF. The DNA for the CDR3 is TGTGCCAGCAGCTTCAAACTTGGACAGGGGAATCGATACACCGGGGAGCTGTTTTTT.